These 8 T cell receptor beta chains share one sample of origin, sequenced in a study of cytomegalovirus exposure and HLA in healthy donors. The primer mix had 60 Vbeta and 13 Jbeta primers. Data came from immunoSEQ multiplex PCR; TCRdb stores just in-frame clones and leaves some out. Among approximately 82,000 clones listed, less than 75% were seen once. The sequencing input was PBMCs. The receptors were gathered from a woman aged 25-40 years in good health and CMV-seropositive.

The CDR3 spells CASSTSRGTDTQYF. CDR3 coding DNA: TGTGCCAGCAGCACTAGCAGGGGCACAGATACGCAGTATTTT. The chain couples TRBV7-9 to TRBJ2-3; weak D call: TRBD2 (6 bases). Germline V gene sequence: CDR1 SEHNR, CDR2 FQNEAQ (reference sequence). The CDR3 sequence is 14 residues long. Trimming removed 5 bases from V and 1 base from J, with 10 bases in between.

V usage is TRBV5-1 and J usage is TRBJ2-5; D is possibly TRBD1 (6 bases). The V end lost 4 bases, the J end lost 4 bases, and 14 bases lay between the germline ends. Germline V gene data show CDR1 as SGHRS and CDR2 as YFSETQ. The CDR3 sequence is 14 residues long. CDR3 DNA sequence: TGCGCCAGCAGCCCTGGACAGAACCCAGAGACCCAGTACTTC. Translation: CASSPGQNPETQYF.

This clone was recorded once. The chain uses TRBV2 and TRBJ2-1, with a weak D call TRBD2 (5 bases). The CDR3 loop spans 13 amino acids. Germline-derived CDR1 and CDR2 are SNHLY and FYNNEI. The ends were cut back, 8 bases at V and 7 bases at J, with 15 bases in the middle. CDR3 bases: TGTGCCAGCGTCACGGGGATCCGAAATGAGCAGTTCTTC. Protein product: CASVTGIRNEQFF. Full variable domain (missing parts from reference TRBV2 and TRBJ2-1): EPEVTQTPSHQVTQMGQEVILRCVPISNHLYFYWYRQILGQKVEFLVSFYNNEISEKSEIFDDQFSVERPDGSNFTLKIRSTKLEDSAMYFCASVTGIRNEQFFGPGTRLTVL.

This clone turned up a few times. The genes are TRBV5-1 and TRBJ2-3; D may be TRBD1 (5 bases). The germline CDR1 and CDR2 sequences are SGHRS and YFSETQ. Trimming left V 0 bases short and J 5 bases short, with 19 bases between. The CDR3 length is 17 residues. The CDR3 loop is CASSLGRGRSARDTQYF. In nucleotides, the CDR3 is TGCGCCAGCAGCTTGGGAAGGGGCCGATCCGCCAGAGATACGCAGTATTTT.

This clone was seen a handful of times. This chain links TRBV10-3 with TRBJ2-2; 7 bases line up with TRBD2. Germline assignment: CDR1 ENHRY and CDR2 SYGVKD. J gave up 2 bases and V 3 bases, and 6 bases lay outside the gene matches. The length of the CDR3 is 16 residues. The CDR3 here is CAISERAGVNTGELFF. In DNA, the CDR3 is TGTGCCATCAGTGAACGCGCGGGAGTAAACACCGGGGAGCTGTTTTTT.

This rearrangement joins TRBV7-9 to TRBJ2-7; D is unresolved. The CDR3 contains 14 residues. CDR1 SEHNR and CDR2 FQNEAQ come from the germline V gene (reference sequence). V lost 4 bases and J 2 bases, leaving 12 bases between the germline ends. The CDR3 DNA reads as TGTGCCAGCAGCTCCAGTGGCGGTCCCTACGAGCAGTACTTC. Amino acid sequence: CASSSSGGPYEQYF. Complete variable domain (other parts from reference TRBV7-9 and TRBJ2-7): DTGVSQNPRHKITKRGQNVTFRCDPISEHNRLYWYRQTLGQGPEFLTYFQNEAQLEKSRLLSDRFSAERPKGSFSTLEIQRTEQGDSAMYLCASSSSGGPYEQYFGPGTRLTVT.

In its sample, this clone was seen many times. This chain joins TRBV6-4 and TRBJ2-1; a weak D match, TRBD2 (5 bases). CDR1 MRHNA and CDR2 SNTAGT come from the germline V gene. Deletions cut 5 bases from V and 6 bases from J, with 14 bases between. The CDR3 contains 14 residues. In DNA form, the CDR3 reads TGTGCCAGCAGTACCCGTCAGCGGCCCAATGAGCAGTTCTTC. Encoded protein: CASSTRQRPNEQFF.

V is TRBV30 and J is TRBJ2-7, with 7 bases lining up with TRBD1. This CDR3 comprises 12 residues. V was clipped by 5 bases and J by 0 bases; unmatched bases: 1. CDR1 is GTSNPN and CDR2 is SVGIG in the germline V gene (reference sequence). CDR3 protein: CAWGTVSYEQYF. CDR3 coding DNA: TGTGCCTGGGGGACAGTCTCCTACGAGCAGTACTTC.